These 9 T cell receptor beta chains came from one sample sequenced in a study of metastatic and nonmetastatic thyroid tumors. None of the patients had undergone any treatment ahead of thyroid surgery. TCRdb re-analyzed the PCR reads through MiXCR. This table has some 27,000 clones, around 20% appearing once. Sequencing was carried out using blood. These receptors originate from a male donor with papillary thyroid cancer or a benign thyroid nodule (not recorded which). Some clones in this sample may be carry-over from other donors' samples.

In this sample, this clone turned up many times. The V gene is TRBV3-1, the J gene TRBJ2-1; D unclear. This CDR3 is 12 amino acids long. The germline V gene encodes CDR1 LGHDT and CDR2 YNNKEL (reference sequence). Trimming left V 3 bases short and J 4 bases short, with 4 bases between. The CDR3 DNA reads TGTGCCAGCAGCCATAAATACAATGAGCAGTTCTTC. This codes for CASSHKYNEQFF.

This clone was seen ten or more times. The V and J genes are TRBV4-2 and TRBJ2-1, with 9 bases matching TRBD2. CDR3 length: 17 residues. CDR1 is LGHNA, CDR2 YNFKEQ, per germline. V shed 4 bases and J 4 bases; nucleotides not matched to a gene: 11. As DNA, the CDR3 is TGTGCCAGCAGCCTAGAAGCGGTAGCGGGGGATTACAATGAGCAGTTCTTC. Translated: CASSLEAVAGDYNEQFF.

This clone was seen repeatedly, ten times or more. CDR3 sequence reads: CASSPGGGAPNYGYTF. For the CDR3, the DNA is TGTGCCAGCAGTCCCGGAGGGGGCGCTCCTAACTATGGCTACACCTTC. The chain links TRBV27 to TRBJ1-2; 7 bases match TRBD1. V gave up 5 bases and J gave up 0 bases; unmatched junction bases: 9. The CDR3 is 16 residues long. Germline lookup yields CDR1 MNHEY and CDR2 SMNVEV (reference sequence).

This clone has at least ten counts. This rearrangement joins TRBV7-4 to TRBJ1-5; no firm D call. The CDR3 spans 11 residues. Germline V CDR1 and CDR2: SGHVT, SQSDAQ. Trimming cost V 5 bases and J 5 bases, with 4 bases left between them. The CDR3 sequence: CASSHYQPQHF. The CDR3 DNA is TGTGCCAGCAGCCATTATCAGCCCCAGCATTTT. The entire variable domain, with the rest obtained from reference TRBV7-4 and TRBJ1-5, is as follows: GAGVSQSPRYKVAKRGRDVALRCDSISGHVTLYWYRQTLGQGSEVLTYSQSDAQRDKSGRPSGRFSAERPERSVSTLKIQRTEQGDSAVYLCASSHYQPQHFGDGTRLSIL.

This clone was observed once. The chain combines TRBV9 with TRBJ1-1; 7 positions agree with TRBD1. The trim removed 2 bases at V and 3 bases at J, leaving 7 bases unmatched. Germline V gene lookup returns CDR1 SGDLS and CDR2 YYNGEE. The CDR3 totals 15 residues. Here the CDR3 DNA reads TGTGCCAGCAGCGTCACAGGGGTCGGAGACACTGAAGCTTTCTTT. Its protein is CASSVTGVGDTEAFF.

In this sample, this clone turned up many times. The chain recombines TRBV27 with TRBJ2-3; D unclear. The CDR3 is made up of 11 amino acids. From germline, CDR1 is MNHEY and CDR2 SMNVEV (reference sequence). V gave up 5 bases and J gave up 4 bases, with 4 bases separating them. CDR3 amino acids: CASSLADTQYF. CDR3 nucleotides: TGTGCCAGCAGTCTTGCAGATACGCAGTATTTT.

As DNA, the CDR3 is TGCGCCAGCAGCCTGGAACTCGTCGGACAGGGGGAGGATGGCTACACCTTC. This translates into CASSLELVGQGEDGYTF. The V call is TRBV4-3, the J call TRBJ1-2; 10 nucleotides align to TRBD1. CDR3 size: 17 residues. J gave up 6 bases and V 4 bases, and 14 bases lay outside the gene matches. The germline V gene has CDR1 LGHNA and CDR2 YSLEER.

There are many counts of this clone. This sequence joins TRBV29-1 and TRBJ1-2, with D unclear. This CDR3 is 14 amino acids long. V gave up 4 bases and J gave up 1 base, with 13 bases separating them. Germline CDR1 SQVTM, CDR2 ANQGSEA. For the CDR3, the DNA is TGCAGCGTTGGTTTCAGGAACATTAACTATGGCTACACCTTC. Protein: CSVGFRNINYGYTF.

There are a few counts of this clone. The genes are TRBV5-1 and TRBJ2-1; 11 nucleotides match TRBD2. This CDR3 comprises 15 residues. Germline V gene lookup returns CDR1 SGHRS and CDR2 YFSETQ. Trimming took 2 bases from V and 8 from J; bases not matched to a gene: 6. The chain's CDR3 is CASSFTSGSGDEQFF. Here the CDR3 DNA reads TGCGCCAGCAGCTTTACTAGCGGGAGCGGAGATGAGCAGTTCTTC. The full variable domain, rest sourced from reference TRBV5-1 and TRBJ2-1, is KAGVTQTPRYLIKTRGQQVTLSCSPISGHRSVSWYQQTPGQGLQFLFEYFSETQRNKGNFPGRFSGRQFSNSRSEMNVSTLELGDSALYLCASSFTSGSGDEQFFGPGTRLTVL.